This T cell receptor beta chain came from a study of identical twins. Study-level findings and limits: Possibly, invariant MAIT and iNKT cells partly confounded zero-insertion analyses.

A single record per CDR3 protein comes from TCRdb applying MiXCR to the 5' RACE reads. The repertoire holds a few hundred thousand distinct CDR3 sequences, approximately 9.1% seen once, with around 8.6% in the top ten. The V and J ends lost 5 bases and 2 bases, in that order; junction bases with no gene match: 6. CDR1 WSHSY and CDR2 SAAADI come from the germline V gene. The CDR3 consists of 15 residues. This clonotype was seen ten or more times. The target antigen is unknown. Sequenced material: naive T cells sorted from blood. The source of this sequence is a woman between 50 and 59 years old in good health. V is TRBV10-2 and J is TRBJ2-5; 9 bases line up with TRBD1. The CDR3 protein is CASSLPGQGQETQYF. The CDR3 region has the DNA TGCGCCAGCAGTCTTCCGGGACAGGGTCAAGAGACCCAGTACTTC.